The clone carrying this TCR beta chain occurred a few times. Germline V lookup: CDR1 SGHTA, CDR2 FQGNSA. CDR3 length: 19 amino acids. Unmatched junction bases numbered 16, after V lost 5 bases and J lost 0 bases. The data derive from a study of regulatory T cells in long-lasting Graves disease. Researchers made TCR beta libraries by using iRepertoire HTBI primers and running Arm-PCR on CDR3 regions. TCRdb reprocessed the multiplex PCR reads with MiXCR, giving one entry per CDR3 protein. The data contain hundreds of thousands of distinct CDR3 sequences, approximately 13% of them singletons. Documented time point: newly diagnosed GD, antithyroid drugs for less than 3 months. The TCR library used RNA extracted from PBMCs. A further study also used this sample, focusing on T cells in Graves' hyperthyroidism and ophthalmopathy. Per that study: First-round RT-PCR of the TCR CDR3 relied on the HTBI primer set.

The sample was peripheral blood mononuclear cells (PBMCs), taken at new diagnosis, from a patient treated with antithyroid drugs. V and J are TRBV7-2 and TRBJ2-3, with 8 bases that match TRBD1. The TCR originated in a man aged 25 to 45 with Graves disease. The CDR3 nucleotides read TGTGCCAGCAGCCCTGTCCTAGATCGGACAGGGAGGAGCACAGATACGCAGTATTTT. Residues: CASSPVLDRTGRSTDTQYF.